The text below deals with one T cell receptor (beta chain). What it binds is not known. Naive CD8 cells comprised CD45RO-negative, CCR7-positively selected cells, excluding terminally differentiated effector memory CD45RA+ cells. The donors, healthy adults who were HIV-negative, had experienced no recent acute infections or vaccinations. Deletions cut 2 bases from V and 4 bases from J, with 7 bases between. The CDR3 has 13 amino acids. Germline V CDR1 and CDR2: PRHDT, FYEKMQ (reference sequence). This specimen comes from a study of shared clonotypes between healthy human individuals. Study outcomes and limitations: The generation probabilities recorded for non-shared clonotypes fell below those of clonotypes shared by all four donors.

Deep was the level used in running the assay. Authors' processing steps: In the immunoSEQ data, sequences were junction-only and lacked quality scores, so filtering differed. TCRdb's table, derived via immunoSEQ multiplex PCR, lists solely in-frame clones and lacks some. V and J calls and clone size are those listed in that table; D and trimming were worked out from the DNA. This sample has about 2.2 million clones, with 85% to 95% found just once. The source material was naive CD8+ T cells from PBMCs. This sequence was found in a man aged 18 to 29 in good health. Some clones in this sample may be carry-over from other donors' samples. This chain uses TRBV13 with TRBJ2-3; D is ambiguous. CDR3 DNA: TGTGCCAGCAGCTTAAGGTTGTCAGATACGCAGTATTTT. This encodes CASSLRLSDTQYF.